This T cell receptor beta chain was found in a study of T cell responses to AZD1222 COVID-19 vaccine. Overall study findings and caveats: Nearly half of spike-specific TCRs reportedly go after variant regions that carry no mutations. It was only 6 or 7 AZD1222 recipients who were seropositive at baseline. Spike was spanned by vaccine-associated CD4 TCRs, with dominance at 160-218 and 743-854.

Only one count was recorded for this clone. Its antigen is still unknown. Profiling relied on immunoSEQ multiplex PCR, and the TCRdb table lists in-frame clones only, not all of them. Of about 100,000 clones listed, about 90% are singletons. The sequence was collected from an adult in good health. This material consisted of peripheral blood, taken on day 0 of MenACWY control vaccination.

CDR3 residues: CASRGVTGELFF. The CDR3 nucleotides read TGCGCCAGCAGAGGAGTCACCGGGGAGCTGTTTTTT. V and J are TRBV10-2 and TRBJ2-2; no firm D call. Trimming shortened V by 6 bases and J by 4 bases, and 6 bases separated the two germline ends. Germline V gene lookup returns CDR1 WSHSY and CDR2 SAAADI. There are 12 residues in the CDR3.